A selection of T cell receptor beta chains follows, all from one sample in a study of identifying expanded T cells in peripheral blood. Profiled with immunoSEQ multiplex PCR; TCRdb holds only in-frame clones, not every one. This table has roughly 63,000 clones, over 75% appearing once. The sample consisted of blood. These receptors were taken from a person aged 18 to 75 in good health. Both conserved end residues are part of each CDR3. D genes are given only for firm matches. Some rows mark clone size as missing; the rest say once, few, many or name a class of expanded clone.

v_call	cdr3_length	clone_size	d_call	j_call	cdr3_aa	cdr3_nt
TRBV11-3	16	NA	TRBD2	TRBJ2-7	CASSLASGLAGGLRYF	TGTGCCAGCAGCTTAGCCTCGGGACTAGCGGGAGGGCTGCGGTACTTC
TRBV7-9	17	NA	TRBD1	TRBJ1-1	CASSRGTGQQPNTEAFF	TGTGCCAGCAGCCGCGGGACAGGCCAGCAACCTAACACTGAAGCTTTCTTT
TRBV7-8	17	once	NA	TRBJ1-1	CASSLVVGARLRTEAFF	TGTGCCAGCAGCTTAGTTGTCGGGGCCCGATTGAGGACTGAAGCTTTCTTT
TRBV19	14	few	NA	TRBJ1-5	CASTPRASNQPQHF	TGTGCCAGTACCCCCAGAGCTAGCAATCAGCCCCAGCATTTT
TRBV6-1	11	NA	NA	TRBJ2-7	CASSEAYEQYF	TGTGCCAGCAGTGAAGCTTACGAGCAGTACTTC
TRBV5-1	16	NA	NA	TRBJ2-3	CASSPRGLTSTDTQYF	TGCGCCAGCAGCCCTCGGGGGCTCACTAGCACAGATACGCAGTATTTT
TRBV9	13	NA	NA	TRBJ2-3	CASSVTTFDTQYF	TGTGCCAGCAGCGTAACAACGTTCGATACGCAGTATTTT
TRBV5-4	14	once	TRBD1	TRBJ1-2	CASSRPGTGDGYTF	TGTGCCAGCAGCCGTCCCGGGACAGGGGACGGCTACACCTTC
TRBV10-3	14	NA	NA	TRBJ2-3	CAISGDRITDTQYF	TGTGCCATCAGTGGTGACAGGATCACAGATACGCAGTATTTT
TRBV4-2	17	NA	NA	TRBJ1-2	CASSQYNAGTGASGYTF	TGTGCCAGCAGCCAATATAATGCTGGGACGGGGGCGTCTGGCTACACCTTC
TRBV30	14	NA	NA	TRBJ1-5	CAWKVAGTGQPQHF	TGTGCCTGGAAGGTAGCCGGGACGGGTCAGCCCCAGCATTTT
TRBV11-2	13	NA	NA	TRBJ1-1	CASSPSGGTEAFF	TGTGCCAGCAGCCCAAGTGGGGGGACTGAAGCTTTCTTT
TRBV9	14	few	NA	TRBJ1-3	CASSVEGFGNTIYF	TGTGCCAGCAGCGTAGAGGGTTTTGGAAACACCATATATTTT
TRBV6-5	14	NA	TRBD1	TRBJ1-1	CASRDGQGDTEAFF	TGTGCCAGCAGGGACGGACAGGGCGACACTGAAGCTTTCTTT
TRBV29-1	15	NA	NA	TRBJ1-5	CSGWGGGEGNQPQHF	TGCAGCGGGTGGGGGGGCGGGGAAGGCAATCAGCCCCAGCATTTT
TRBV11-3	16	NA	TRBD2	TRBJ2-5	CASSSRLAGKQETQYF	TGTGCCAGCAGCTCCAGATTAGCGGGGAAACAAGAGACCCAGTACTTC
TRBV21-1	16	NA	NA	TRBJ1-2	CASSKGGGRKNYGYTF	TGTGCCAGCAGCAAAGGAGGTGGACGGAAAAACTATGGCTACACCTTC
TRBV5-4	13	NA	NA	TRBJ1-1	CASSLDSDTEAFF	TGTGCCAGCAGCTTGGACAGCGACACTGAAGCTTTCTTT
TRBV18	13	NA	TRBD1	TRBJ1-1	CASSPGTGGLAFF	TGTGCCAGCTCACCGGGGACAGGGGGGCTCGCTTTCTTT
TRBV6-1	15	NA	TRBD1	TRBJ2-5	CASRRGGTGQETQYF	TGTGCCAGCAGACGAGGTGGGACAGGTCAAGAGACCCAGTACTTC
TRBV7-9	12	few	NA	TRBJ1-2	CASSPPIGAYTF	TGTGCCAGCAGCCCTCCGATCGGAGCTTACACCTTC
TRBV4-3	15	NA	TRBD2	TRBJ2-1	CASSLTSGNHNEQFF	TGCGCCAGCAGCCTGACTAGCGGGAATCACAATGAGCAGTTCTTC
TRBV2	15	once	NA	TRBJ2-2	CASSGEAYRTGELFF	TGTGCCAGCAGTGGTGAGGCTTACAGAACCGGGGAGCTGTTTTTT
TRBV7-3	13	NA	NA	TRBJ1-1	CASSLTPLTEAFF	TGTGCCAGCAGCTTGACTCCGCTGACTGAAGCTTTCTTT
TRBV9	13	NA	NA	TRBJ1-1	CASSVAAGSEAFF	TGTGCCAGCAGCGTAGCTGCGGGGTCTGAAGCTTTCTTT
TRBV30	14	NA	NA	TRBJ1-5	CAWSKSTVNQPQHF	TGTGCCTGGAGTAAGAGTACAGTCAATCAGCCCCAGCATTTT
TRBV4-1	15	NA	NA	TRBJ2-1	CASRYEAGSYNEQFF	TGCGCCAGCAGGTACGAAGCGGGCTCCTACAATGAGCAGTTCTTC
TRBV5-1	15	NA	NA	TRBJ1-1	CASSLVPDTNTEAFF	TGCGCCAGCAGCTTGGTTCCGGACACGAACACTGAAGCTTTCTTT
TRBV6-6	13	few	NA	TRBJ1-5	CASTQGFGQPQHF	TGTGCCAGCACCCAAGGTTTCGGTCAGCCCCAGCATTTT
TRBV9	13	NA	NA	TRBJ2-2	CASSVGNTGELFF	TGTGCCAGCAGCGTAGGGAACACCGGGGAGCTGTTTTTT
TRBV10-2	12	NA	NA	TRBJ2-7	CASSESGFEQYF	TGCGCCAGCAGTGAGTCAGGGTTCGAGCAGTACTTC
TRBV6-1	16	NA	TRBD1	TRBJ1-1	CASSEQRGQVNTEAFF	TGTGCCAGCAGTGAACAGCGGGGACAGGTGAACACTGAAGCTTTCTTT